This record concerns one T cell receptor beta chain sequence. Distinct nucleotide sequences in the sample also encode this CDR3. Seattle participants joined during active infection and were tracked over time. This entry comes from a study of blood T cell repertoires in COVID-19. Looking at the study overall: The United States, Italy and Spain provided the acute and convalescent COVID-19 samples. In each case, the material was cDNA or gDNA derived from T cells, B-cell-depleted T cells, or PBMCs.

The V gene's germline CDR1 is LNHDA and CDR2 SQIVND (reference sequence). The CDR3 consists of 12 residues. Trimming stripped 5 bases from V and 1 base from J, with 5 bases between. TCRdb keeps only in-frame clones here, not all; method: immunoSEQ multiplex PCR. The sample shows 250,000 to 300,000 clones, more than 80% of them seen only once. This clonotype originated in a woman aged 45-65 years with COVID-19, enrolled during active disease. Sequencing was done on a sample of peripheral blood. This chain connects TRBV19 to TRBJ1-1, with D uncertain. CDR3 in amino acids: CASSFRNTEAFF. The CDR3 DNA reads TGTGCCAGTAGTTTTCGGAACACTGAAGCTTTCTTT.